This T cell receptor beta chain was found in a study of blood T cell repertoires in COVID-19. Study background: The samples span acute and convalescent COVID-19 from the United States, Italy and Spain. From T cells, B-cell-depleted T cells, or PBMCs came the material, which was cDNA or gDNA.

Repertoires were generated with immunoSEQ multiplex PCR, while TCRdb's copy carries only in-frame clones and drops some. The table shows roughly 250,000 clones, with around 87% occurring only once. Cohort allocation depended upon clinical history that participants reported. The TCR originated in a woman between 25 and 40 years old with acute COVID-19. Source material: PBMCs or T cells enriched from blood (not recorded which).

DNA of the CDR3: TGTGCCAGCAGCCTACGGTGGCTAGGCAAGGACAATGAGCAGTTCTTC. Translated, it gives CASSLRWLGKDNEQFF. V and J are TRBV3-1 (or the pseudogene TRBV3-2) and TRBJ2-1, with no clear D. The CDR3 contains 16 residues. Germline CDR1 is LGHDT and CDR2 is YNNKEL (reference sequence). Trimming removed 4 bases from V and 5 bases from J, with 18 bases in between.